The 27 T cell receptor beta chains below all came from one sample that was sequenced in a study of CD8+CD57+ T cells in acquired aplastic anemia. Profiling of TCR beta VDJ combinations and CDR3 sequences used genomic DNA as template. TCRdb analysed the reads with MiXCR anew, one entry per CDR3 protein. The sample holds 90,000 to 120,000 distinct CDR3 sequences, roughly 50% seen once. The sample consisted of sorted CD4+, CD8+, or CD8+CD57+ T cells (not recorded which) from PBMCs. Every receptor here comes from a human donor in good health, serving as a control.

The V and J genes are TRBV20-1 and TRBJ1-1; D is possibly TRBD1 (5 bases). Trimming shortened V by 6 bases and J by 2 bases, and 19 bases separated the two germline ends. The CDR3 loop spans 15 amino acids. Germline lookup yields CDR1 DFQATT and CDR2 SNEGSKA (reference sequence). In DNA form, the CDR3 reads TGCAGTGCAAAGGACAATTTTGGGGGTAACACTGAAGCTTTCTTT. Its protein product is CSAKDNFGGNTEAFF.

The sample holds many counts of this clonotype. This chain links TRBV2 with TRBJ2-1; 7 positions match TRBD1. Germline CDR1 is SNHLY and CDR2 is FYNNEI. CDR3 length: 15 amino acids. Trimming took 3 bases from V and 4 from J; bases not matched to a gene: 6. CDR3 in DNA: TGTGCCAGCAGTGAGGGGCCGGGACAGTACAATGAGCAGTTCTTC. This codes for CASSEGPGQYNEQFF.

The J gene is TRBJ2-1, the V gene TRBV2; D gene unclear. The V end was cut by 2 bases, the J end by 6 bases, with 5 bases between. This CDR3 is built from 12 residues. Germline V gene lookup returns CDR1 SNHLY and CDR2 FYNNEI. The CDR3 loop reads CASSENINEQFF. CDR3 nucleotides: TGTGCCAGCAGTGAAAATATCAATGAGCAGTTCTTC.

This clonotype came up a few times. The V gene is TRBV2, the J gene TRBJ2-5; D call uncertain. Germline CDR1 SNHLY, CDR2 FYNNEI. V was shortened by 7 bases and J by 5 bases, with 11 bases between the two germline ends. The CDR3 has 12 residues. CDR3 protein: CASTAPRETQYF. The CDR3 nucleotides read TGTGCCAGCACCGCTCCTAGGGAGACCCAGTACTTC. Full variable domain (rest looked up from reference TRBV2 and TRBJ2-5): EPEVTQTPSHQVTQMGQEVILRCVPISNHLYFYWYRQILGQKVEFLVSFYNNEISEKSEIFDDQFSVERPDGSNFTLKIRSTKLEDSAMYFCASTAPRETQYFGPGTRLLVL.

This clonotype showed up many times. The gene calls are TRBV4-3 and TRBJ2-7; 10 nucleotides agree with TRBD1. The CDR3 length is 14 residues. From germline, CDR1 is LGHNA and CDR2 YSLEER. V lost 4 bases, J lost 6 bases, and 6 bases stayed unmatched. CDR3 loop: CASSLGQGSREQYF. Here the CDR3 DNA reads TGCGCCAGCAGCCTGGGACAGGGGTCCCGCGAGCAGTACTTC.

This clonotype was observed a handful of times. The chain joins TRBV2 to TRBJ1-6, with 7 bases fitting TRBD1. Germline CDR1 and CDR2: SNHLY and FYNNEI. V was pared by 6 bases and J by 10 bases, with 9 bases of the junction left unmatched. The CDR3 consists of 14 residues. The CDR3 loop is CASRGDSRGSPLHF. In DNA, the CDR3 is TGTGCCAGCAGGGGGGACAGTCGAGGATCACCCCTCCACTTT. Looking up the rest from reference TRBV2 and TRBJ1-6 gives the full variable domain: EPEVTQTPSHQVTQMGQEVILRCVPISNHLYFYWYRQILGQKVEFLVSFYNNEISEKSEIFDDQFSVERPDGSNFTLKIRSTKLEDSAMYFCASRGDSRGSPLHFGNGTRLTVT.

This clonotype has a count of ten or more. V gene TRBV10-2 combines with J gene TRBJ1-5, with 7 bases lining up with TRBD1. The V gene's germline CDR1 is WSHSY and CDR2 SAAADI. J gave up 0 bases and V 8 bases, and 4 bases lay outside the gene matches. The CDR3 runs to 14 residues. The CDR3 spells CASAGQDSNQPQHF. CDR3 bases: TGCGCCAGCGCCGGACAGGATAGCAATCAGCCCCAGCATTTT.

This clonotype was observed a handful of times. A much larger clone differs from this one at a single base, so this may be a read error. The conserved final phenylalanine or tryptophan is absent from the CDR3, which likely points to a read error. This chain joins TRBV6-5 and TRBJ1-1; no firm D call. CDR3 length equals 13 residues. Trimming removed 4 bases at V and 6 bases at J, with 12 bases between. Germline V gene sequence: CDR1 MNHEY, CDR2 SVGAGI. The DNA for the CDR3 is TGTGCCAGCAGTTTTGTGGCAGTCCCTGAAGCTTTCTCT. Translation: CASSFVAVPEAFS.

This clonotype was counted ten times or more. At one of its ends the junction is not consistent with the germline gene, which may arise from a read error. The J gene is TRBJ1-5, the V gene TRBV6-1, with a weak D call TRBD1 (5 bases). The CDR3 contains 13 residues. The V gene's germline CDR1 is MNHNS and CDR2 SASEGT. CDR3 DNA: TGCGTAACAGGCGTTTATAGCAATCAGCCCCAGCATTTT. Its translation is CVTGVYSNQPQHF.

This clonotype was observed many times. The CDR3 nucleotides are TGTGCCAGCAGCTTCGGGGCTTTCTCGGACACCGGGGAGCTGTTTTTT. Protein sequence: CASSFGAFSDTGELFF. The chain links TRBV7-3 to TRBJ2-2; the D gene could be TRBD1 or TRBD2 (5 bases each). The CDR3 runs 16 residues. With 3 bases removed from V and 3 bases from J, the gap between germline ends came to 14 bases. Germline V gene lookup returns CDR1 SGHTA and CDR2 FQGTGA. The full variable domain, with the rest looked up from reference TRBV7-3 and TRBJ2-2, is GAGVSQTPSNKVTEKGKYVELRCDPISGHTALYWYRQSLGQGPEFLIYFQGTGAADDSGLPNDRFFAVRPEGSVSTLKIQRTERGDSAVYLCASSFGAFSDTGELFFGEGSRLTVL.

A few counts support this clonotype. The V gene is TRBV6-1, the J gene TRBJ1-1; D is unresolved. The CDR3 contains 11 residues. The germline CDR1 and CDR2 sequences are MNHNS and SASEGT. Trimming cost V 7 bases and J 10 bases, with 13 bases left between them. CDR3 loop: CASIRGVAAFF. In DNA form, the CDR3 reads TGTGCCAGCATACGCGGGGTTGCAGCTTTCTTT.

The chain joins TRBV11-3 to TRBJ2-3; D is possibly TRBD2 (6 bases). The CDR3 contains 14 residues. Germline V gives CDR1 SGHNT, CDR2 YENEEA. Trimming pared 3 bases from V and 4 bases from J, leaving 11 bases between. The CDR3: CASSLEGRADTQYF. The CDR3 coding sequence is TGTGCCAGCAGCTTGGAGGGGCGCGCAGATACGCAGTATTTT.

This clonotype came up once. The chain employs TRBV20-1 and TRBJ2-1; 15 nucleotides agree with TRBD2. Germline-derived CDR1 and CDR2 are DFQATT and SNEGSKA (reference sequence). V lost 5 bases, J lost 9 bases, and 5 bases stayed unmatched. The CDR3 has 14 amino acids. CDR3 DNA sequence: TGCAGTGCTGTACCGGGACTAGCGGGAGGTGAGCAGTTCTTC. The encoded protein is CSAVPGLAGGEQFF.

This clonotype was counted between two and nine times. This chain links TRBV15 with TRBJ2-7; no definite D call. Germline loops: CDR1 LNHNV, CDR2 YYDKDF (reference sequence). This CDR3 comprises 16 residues. Between the trimmed V and J ends, which lost 5 bases and 0 bases, there was a span of 17 bases. The CDR3, as DNA: TGTGCCACCAGCCCCCCCGTAAGCTTCTTCTCCTACGAGCAGTACTTC. Residues: CATSPPVSFFSYEQYF. Full variable domain (missing parts from reference TRBV15 and TRBJ2-7): DAMVIQNPRYQVTQFGKPVTLSCSQTLNHNVMYWYQQKSSQAPKLLFHYYDKDFNNEADTPDNFQSRRPNTSFCFLDIRSPGLGDTAMYLCATSPPVSFFSYEQYFGPGTRLTVT.

The chain couples TRBV15 to TRBJ2-7; D gene unclear. The CDR3 length is 13 residues. Germline V gives CDR1 LNHNV, CDR2 YYDKDF (reference sequence). V lost 7 bases and J lost 5, with 15 bases in between. CDR3 residues: CATTLGLNNEQYF. CDR3 DNA: TGTGCCACCACATTAGGCCTGAACAACGAGCAGTACTTC.

The chain joins TRBV15 to TRBJ1-3; 7 bases agree with TRBD1. Germline V lookup: CDR1 LNHNV, CDR2 YYDKDF (reference sequence). With V trimmed by 0 bases and J by 3 bases, 2 bases remained unmatched. This CDR3 is built from 15 residues. The chain's CDR3 is CATSRDTGDGNTIYF. CDR3 nucleotide sequence: TGTGCCACCAGCAGAGATACAGGGGATGGAAACACCATATATTTT.

This clonotype turned up a few times. The chain carries TRBV24-1 and TRBJ2-5; D unclear. Trimming removed 1 base at V and 5 bases at J, with 1 base between. The CDR3 extends over 11 amino acids. Germline V CDR1 and CDR2: KGHDR, SFDVKD. The DNA for the CDR3 is TGTGCCACCAGTGATTTTGAGACCCAGTACTTC. Protein: CATSDFETQYF.

The chain uses TRBV24-1 and TRBJ2-7, with TRBD2 as a possible D gene (6 bases). Germline V gene sequence: CDR1 KGHDR, CDR2 SFDVKD. The CDR3 is made up of 13 amino acids. V was clipped by 3 bases and J by 6 bases, with 11 bases between them. CDR3 sequence (DNA): TGTGCCACCAGTGATCGACTAGTTGGCGAGCAGTACTTC. Translation: CATSDRLVGEQYF.

This chain joins TRBV24-1 and TRBJ2-3; 9 bases match TRBD1. Per germline, CDR1 KGHDR and CDR2 SFDVKD. The CDR3 contains 16 residues. J was trimmed by 1 base and V by 3 bases; bases with no gene match: 4. The CDR3 loop is CATSDGQGFGTDTQYF. CDR3 sequence (DNA): TGTGCCACCAGTGATGGACAGGGGTTCGGCACAGATACGCAGTATTTT.

V gene TRBV6-1 combines with J gene TRBJ2-7; D is perhaps TRBD1 (5 bases). Trimming left V 7 bases short and J 3 bases short, with 25 bases between. Germline CDR1 is MNHNS and CDR2 is SASEGT. The CDR3 sequence is 17 residues long. The CDR3 region has the DNA TGTGCCAGCAAGGACATGGGTGGCCAGGGATCGTTCTACGAGCAGTACTTC. Translating gives CASKDMGGQGSFYEQYF.

The chain links TRBV11-2 to TRBJ1-6; D is perhaps TRBD1 (6 bases). Germline values: CDR1 SGHAT, CDR2 FQNNGV. Trimming cost V 4 bases and J 5 bases, with 15 bases left between them. The CDR3 is made up of 16 amino acids. The CDR3 DNA sequence: TGTGCCAGCAGCTCTCGCCCGGGGGCGAATAATTCACCCCTCCACTTT. It is translated as CASSSRPGANNSPLHF.

This clonotype has a handful of counts. The CDR3, as DNA: TGTGCCAGCAGTGGGGGGGCGGGGGGGTTCGAGCAGTACTTC. It codes for CASSGGAGGFEQYF. This chain connects TRBV25-1 to TRBJ2-7; 9 bases align to TRBD2. Looked up from germline, CDR1 is MGHDK and CDR2 is SYGVNS. This CDR3 has 14 amino acids. The V and J ends lost 4 bases and 6 bases, in that order; junction bases with no gene match: 7.

This chain joins TRBV7-2 and TRBJ1-6; tentative D call: TRBD1 (6 bases). V was trimmed by 0 bases and J by 9 bases, leaving 12 bases between them. The germline V gene has CDR1 SGHTA and CDR2 FQGNSA. The CDR3 runs 15 residues. The CDR3 loop is CASSLAGGRFSPLHF. DNA of the CDR3: TGTGCCAGCAGCTTAGCAGGGGGAAGGTTTTCACCCCTCCACTTT. Full variable domain (remainder filled in from reference TRBV7-2 and TRBJ1-6): GAGVSQSPSNKVTEKGKDVELRCDPISGHTALYWYRQSLGQGLEFLIYFQGNSAPDKSGLPSDRFSAERTGGSVSTLTIQRTQQEDSAVYLCASSLAGGRFSPLHFGNGTRLTVT.

The chain couples TRBV29-1 to TRBJ1-1; TRBD1 is a possible D gene (5 bases). V gave up 5 bases and J gave up 4 bases, with 20 bases separating them. The CDR3 length is 15 residues. Per the germline V gene, CDR1 is SQVTM and CDR2 is ANQGSEA. The CDR3 bases are TGCAGCGTTTACCAAACAGGAGGACCTTCCACTGAAGCTTTCTTT. The encoded protein is CSVYQTGGPSTEAFF.

Ten or more counts support this clonotype. The chain carries TRBV6-2 or TRBV6-3 and TRBJ2-3; D gene unclear. The CDR3 length is 15 residues. Trimming removed 6 bases from V and 3 bases from J, with 16 bases in between. CDR1 and CDR2 from the germline V gene are MNHEY and SVGEGT. The CDR3 spells CASRISGVRTDTQYF. CDR3 DNA: TGTGCCAGCAGAATCAGTGGGGTCCGTACAGATACGCAGTATTTT.

A few counts support this clonotype. The CDR3 DNA sequence: TGTGCCAGCAGTGAATGGGCAGGGAATGGGAATGAGCAGTTCTTC. Its translation: CASSEWAGNGNEQFF. The genes are TRBV2 and TRBJ2-1, with D possibly matching TRBD1 (5 bases). The CDR3 totals 15 residues. With 2 bases removed from V and 7 bases from J, the gap between germline ends came to 15 bases. Germline CDR1 is SNHLY and CDR2 is FYNNEI.

The V and J genes are TRBV2 and TRBJ1-3; 9 bases line up with TRBD1. CDR3 length equals 13 residues. V lost 5 bases to trimming and J lost 14 bases; unmatched junction nucleotides: 10. Germline-derived CDR1 and CDR2 are SNHLY and FYNNEI. For the CDR3, the DNA is TGTGCCAGCAGTACCACGGACAGGGGACCCTTATATTTT. This sequence encodes CASSTTDRGPLYF.